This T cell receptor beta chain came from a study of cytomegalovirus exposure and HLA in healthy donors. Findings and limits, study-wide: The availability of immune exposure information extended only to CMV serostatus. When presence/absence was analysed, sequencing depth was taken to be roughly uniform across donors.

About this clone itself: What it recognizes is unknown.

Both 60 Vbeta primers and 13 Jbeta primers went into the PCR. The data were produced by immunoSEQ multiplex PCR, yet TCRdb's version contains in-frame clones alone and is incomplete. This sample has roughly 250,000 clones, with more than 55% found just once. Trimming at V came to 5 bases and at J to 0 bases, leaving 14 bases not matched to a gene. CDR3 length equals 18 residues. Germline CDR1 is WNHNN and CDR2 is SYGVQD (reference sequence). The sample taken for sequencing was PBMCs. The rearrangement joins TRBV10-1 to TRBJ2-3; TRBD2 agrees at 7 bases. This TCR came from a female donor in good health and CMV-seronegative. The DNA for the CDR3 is TGCGCCAGCAGTCTTCGGGGCGGGAGATGGGCTAGCACAGATACGCAGTATTTT. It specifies CASSLRGGRWASTDTQYF.